Detailed here is one TCR beta chain. Antigen unknown. Libraries were prepared by immunoSEQ multiplex PCR; TCRdb keeps only in-frame clonotypes and omits some of them. The table lists about 10,000 clones, about 90% of them singletons, with about 27% in the top ten. The record originates from a study of STAT3 mutations in large granular lymphocyte leukemia. Study-level findings and limits: Every T-cell large granular lymphocyte leukemia patient had at least one immunodominant TCR beta clonotype.

The CDR3 consists of 14 residues. This chain links TRBV21-1 with TRBJ1-1. TRBV21-1 is an annotated pseudogene. The source of this sequence is a man aged 55 to 70 with T-cell large granular lymphocyte leukemia. Some clones in this sample may be carry-over from other donors' samples. Sequencing was done on a sample of peripheral blood mononuclear cells. Here the CDR3 reads CASLITKRGTEAFF. CDR3 DNA: TGTGCCAGCCTGATAACCAAACGGGGCACTGAAGCTTTCTTT.